Listed below are T cell receptor beta chains from one sample, sequenced in a study of vaccination and CD4 T cells after COVID-19. The antigens for these receptors are not known. TCRdb re-called the PCR reads with MiXCR, one entry per CDR3 protein. The sample holds several thousand distinct CDR3 sequences, roughly 50% seen once. Sample: CD4+ T cells from blood, cultured in vitro. The receptor source for this set is a human donor in good health. Both conserved end residues are part of each CDR3. D genes are given only for firm matches. The size field is filled for only some rows; it gives once, few, many or a size class.

CDR3nt	CDR3aa	v_gene	j_gene	d_gene	abundance
TGTGCCAGCAGCTTGGGGTACGGGGGGCGGACCGGGGAGCTGTTTTTT	CASSLGYGGRTGELFF	TRBV5-6	TRBJ2-2	NA	NA
TGTGCCATCAGTGATCGGGTCAGGGGGCACACTGAAGCTTTCTTT	CAISDRVRGHTEAFF	TRBV10-3	TRBJ1-1	TRBD1	NA
TGTGCCATCAGTGACAGTTACCAAGAGACCCAGTACTTC	CAISDSYQETQYF	TRBV10-3	TRBJ2-5	NA	NA
TGTGCCACCAGCAGAGATTCTTTGGACAGGGCGACTGGCTACACCTTC	CATSRDSLDRATGYTF	TRBV15	TRBJ1-2	TRBD1	few
TGTGCCAGCAGCCCCTCGGTAGGGAACACCGGGGAGCTGTTTTTT	CASSPSVGNTGELFF	TRBV7-2	TRBJ2-2	NA	NA
TGTGCCAGCAGCTTGGACACCGGGGAGCTGTTTTTT	CASSLDTGELFF	TRBV11-3	TRBJ2-2	NA	NA
TGTGCCAGTAGTATCGGGACAGGGCAAGTACGTGAAGCTTTCTTT	CASSIGTGQVREAFF	TRBV19	TRBJ1-1	TRBD1	NA
TGTGCCAGTAGAAACAGGGAACAAGAGACCCAGTACTTC	CASRNREQETQYF	TRBV19	TRBJ2-5	NA	few
TGTGCCAGCAGCTTAGCCCGGACAGGGGCGTTTGGAGCTTTCTTT	CASSLARTGAFGAFF	TRBV7-2	TRBJ1-1	TRBD1	few
TGTGCCAGTAGTATCTCTCCCCTGGGGTCCACAGATACGCAGTATTTT	CASSISPLGSTDTQYF	TRBV19	TRBJ2-3	NA	NA
TGTGCCAGCAGTTACTCCTTACGGGACCGCAGAAACTATGGCTACACCTTC	CASSYSLRDRRNYGYTF	TRBV6-2/TRBV6-3	TRBJ1-2	NA	NA
TGTGCCTGGAGTGTAAGGGTGGCAAGCTCCTATAATTCACCCCTCCACTTT	CAWSVRVASSYNSPLHF	TRBV30	TRBJ1-6	NA	NA
TGTGCCAGCAATATGTTAGGACAGAACACAGATACGCAGTATTTT	CASNMLGQNTDTQYF	TRBV6-1	TRBJ2-3	NA	few
TGTGCCAGTCGGGCCAGGACAGGGGATGTGGGGAACACTGAAGCTTTCTTT	CASRARTGDVGNTEAFF	TRBV19	TRBJ1-1	TRBD1	NA
TGTGCCAGCAGCTCACGATCAGGGGGCGTTGAGACCCAGTACTTC	CASSSRSGGVETQYF	TRBV7-9	TRBJ2-5	TRBD1	NA
TGTGCCAGCAGCTACAGGACGGGGCGGACCCAGTACTTC	CASSYRTGRTQYF	TRBV7-8	TRBJ2-5	NA	few
TGTGCCAGCTCACCACGCAGGGAGGGCACTGAAGCTTTCTTT	CASSPRREGTEAFF	TRBV18	TRBJ1-1	NA	NA